Shown below are 25 T cell receptor beta chains from a single sample sequenced in a study of T cell responses to AZD1222 COVID-19 vaccine. Using immunoSEQ multiplex PCR, the repertoire was profiled, and TCRdb retains in-frame clones only, with some absent. The data hold 130,000 or so clones, with 70% to 90% observed a single time. The sample was peripheral blood, taken on day 0 of AZD1222 vaccination. The receptors come from an adult in good health.

This chain links TRBV28 with TRBJ1-5; 10 bases are shared with TRBD1. With V trimmed by 7 bases and J by 9 bases, 9 bases remained unmatched. CDR3 length: 14 amino acids. Germline CDR1 and CDR2: MDHEN and SYDVKM. CDR3 loop: CASNGDRGVGPQHF. CDR3 coding DNA: TGTGCCAGCAATGGGGACAGGGGCGTTGGGCCCCAGCATTTT.

The chain links TRBV7-8 to TRBJ2-5; D not resolved. The germline CDR1 and CDR2 sequences are SGHVS and FQNEAQ. V was clipped by 4 bases and J by 3 bases, with 9 bases between them. The CDR3 sequence is 13 residues long. As DNA, the CDR3 is TGTGCCAGCAGCTCCCCAGTTGAAGAGACCCAGTACTTC. Translated, it gives CASSSPVEETQYF.

The CDR3 DNA sequence: TGTGCCAGCAGTCTCGGACAGGGGGCCAGCTACGAGCAGTACTTC. Its protein is CASSLGQGASYEQYF. The chain joins TRBV2 to TRBJ2-7; 11 nucleotides align to TRBD1. Germline CDR1 is SNHLY and CDR2 is FYNNEI. The trim removed 5 bases at V and 3 bases at J, leaving 6 bases unmatched. CDR3 length equals 15 residues. Full variable domain (rest looked up from reference TRBV2 and TRBJ2-7): EPEVTQTPSHQVTQMGQEVILRCVPISNHLYFYWYRQILGQKVEFLVSFYNNEISEKSEIFDDQFSVERPDGSNFTLKIRSTKLEDSAMYFCASSLGQGASYEQYFGPGTRLTVT.

CDR3 amino acids: CASSQDHGTGMYEQYF. The CDR3 DNA reads as TGTGCCAGCAGCCAAGATCATGGGACAGGGATGTACGAGCAGTACTTC. V is TRBV3-1 (or the pseudogene TRBV3-2) and J is TRBJ2-7; 9 bases are a match to TRBD1. Per germline, CDR1 LGHDT and CDR2 YNNKEL (reference sequence). The CDR3 consists of 16 residues. J gave up 4 bases and V 0 bases, and 7 bases lay outside the gene matches.

The chain recombines TRBV28 with TRBJ2-1; the D gene could be TRBD1 or TRBD2 (6 bases each). The CDR3 runs 17 residues. Germline CDR1 reads MDHEN; CDR2 reads SYDVKM. Trimming shortened V by 6 bases and J by 9 bases, and 27 bases separated the two germline ends. The CDR3 protein is CASRLMGVRGQMTEQFF. CDR3 in DNA: TGTGCCAGCAGATTAATGGGGGTCCGGGGGCAGATGACTGAGCAGTTCTTC.

This clone has a single count. The rearrangement links TRBV24-1 to TRBJ2-1, with a tentative D call TRBD1 (6 bases). This CDR3 is built from 15 residues. Deletions cut 7 bases from V and 6 bases from J, with 18 bases between. From germline, CDR1 is KGHDR and CDR2 SFDVKD. The CDR3 here is CATRGTGTRFNEQFF. The DNA of the CDR3 is TGTGCCACCAGGGGCACCGGGACACGATTCAATGAGCAGTTCTTC.

The rearrangement joins TRBV5-1 to TRBJ2-7, with TRBD1 identical over 7 bases. The CDR3 spans 13 residues. J was trimmed by 2 bases and V by 4 bases; bases with no gene match: 3. Germline lookup yields CDR1 SGHRS and CDR2 YFSETQ. The CDR3 is CASSPDRAYEQYF. Here the CDR3 DNA reads TGCGCCAGCAGCCCCGACAGGGCCTACGAGCAGTACTTC.

This clone is a singleton in its sample. The chain uses TRBV6-4 and TRBJ2-5; 9 positions agree with TRBD1. The V gene end was trimmed by 5 bases and the J gene end by 2 bases; junction bases not matched to a gene: 21. CDR3 length: 20 residues. CDR1 MRHNA and CDR2 SNTAGT come from the germline V gene. CDR3 in amino acids: CASSWSKGQGCYGCQETQYF. CDR3 coding DNA: TGTGCCAGCAGTTGGTCTAAGGGACAGGGATGTTACGGTTGTCAAGAGACCCAGTACTTC.

This chain uses TRBV6-2 or TRBV6-3 with TRBJ2-7; D may be TRBD1 (6 bases). In germline, CDR1 is MNHEY, CDR2 SVGEGT. V dropped 5 bases and J dropped 2 bases, with 19 bases sitting between them. The CDR3 runs 16 residues. The CDR3 sequence is CASSPQPGHFTYEQYF. CDR3 DNA sequence: TGTGCCAGCAGTCCCCAACCGGGACACTTTACCTACGAGCAGTACTTC.

The J gene is TRBJ1-4, the V gene TRBV5-6, with no clear D. The CDR3 covers 13 residues. Germline V gene data show CDR1 as SGHDT and CDR2 as YYEEEE. Between the trimmed V and J ends, which lost 4 bases and 8 bases, there was a span of 12 bases. The CDR3 here is CASSPSPVEKLFF. CDR3 coding DNA: TGTGCCAGCAGCCCGAGCCCCGTGGAAAAACTGTTTTTT.

The rearrangement links TRBV28 to TRBJ2-7; tentatively, D is TRBD1 (6 bases). Trimming shortened V by 5 bases and J by 3 bases, and 17 bases separated the two germline ends. CDR1 is MDHEN, CDR2 SYDVKM, per germline. CDR3 length equals 15 residues. CDR3 amino acids: CASSATGHAVYEQYF. CDR3 in DNA: TGTGCCAGCAGTGCGACGGGACACGCGGTCTACGAGCAGTACTTC.

The rearrangement uses TRBV7-9 and TRBJ1-6; D is uncertain. V shed 0 bases and J shed 7 bases, with 7 bases lying between them. CDR3 length: 14 amino acids. Looked up from germline, CDR1 is SEHNR and CDR2 is FQNEAQ (reference sequence). The CDR3 DNA is TGTGCCAGCAGCTTAGCCGGAGCAAATTCACCCCTCCACTTT. This codes for CASSLAGANSPLHF.

V usage is TRBV6-5 and J usage is TRBJ1-2; D not certain. The CDR3 loop spans 14 amino acids. Looked up from germline, CDR1 is MNHEY and CDR2 is SVGAGI. The V gene lost 4 bases and the J gene lost 3 bases, with 12 bases spanning the gap. The CDR3, as DNA: TGTGCCAGCAGTTTTCAGCCCGACGACTATGGCTACACCTTC. This gives the protein CASSFQPDDYGYTF.

This sequence joins TRBV6-2 or TRBV6-3 and TRBJ2-5, with 7 positions matching TRBD2. V shed 7 bases and J 1 base; nucleotides not matched to a gene: 9. The CDR3 is 15 amino acids. CDR1 is MNHEY and CDR2 is SVGEGT in the germline V gene. CDR3 DNA sequence: TGTGCCAGCACCCCTCGGGCTAGCGGCCAAGAGACCCAGTACTTC. Translation: CASTPRASGQETQYF.

This chain uses TRBV5-1 with TRBJ2-5; perhaps TRBD2 as D (5 bases). Between the trimmed V and J ends, which lost 1 base and 2 bases, there was a span of 9 bases. In germline, CDR1 is SGHRS, CDR2 YFSETQ. The CDR3 runs to 14 residues. CDR3 DNA sequence: TGCGCCAGCAGCTTGACTAGGCCGCAAGAGACCCAGTACTTC. Translated: CASSLTRPQETQYF.

The chain links TRBV11-3 to TRBJ1-2, with no clear D. Trimming took off 4 bases at V and 5 bases at J, with 8 bases between the two ends. This CDR3 comprises 12 residues. CDR1 and CDR2 from the germline V gene are SGHNT and YENEEA. CDR3 in amino acids: CASSSSGYGYTF. CDR3 coding DNA: TGTGCCAGCAGCTCCTCAGGATATGGCTACACCTTC.

V gene TRBV29-1 combines with J gene TRBJ1-2; D call uncertain. The CDR3 has 14 residues. Germline loops: CDR1 SQVTM, CDR2 ANQGSEA. With 5 bases removed from V and 1 base from J, the gap between germline ends came to 14 bases. CDR3 sequence: CSVPLMEFNYGYTF. The CDR3 coding sequence is TGCAGCGTTCCTCTCATGGAATTTAACTATGGCTACACCTTC.

This chain joins TRBV18 and TRBJ1-1; 8 nucleotides align to TRBD1. Germline assignment: CDR1 KGHSH and CDR2 LQKENI. J was trimmed by 7 bases and V by 3 bases; bases with no gene match: 4. The CDR3 has 13 amino acids. CDR3 sequence reads: CASSPRQGYEAFF. The CDR3, as DNA: TGTGCCAGCTCACCCCGACAGGGGTATGAAGCTTTCTTT.

The rearrangement links TRBV9 to TRBJ2-7; 7 bases match TRBD2. CDR1 and CDR2 from the germline V gene are SGDLS and YYNGEE. With 1 base clipped from V and 9 bases from J, the junction kept 7 bases outside the gene matches. This CDR3 has 13 residues. CDR3 amino acids: CASSVLSGERQYF. The CDR3 DNA follows: TGTGCCAGCAGCGTATTGAGCGGGGAGCGGCAGTACTTC.

V is TRBV5-5 and J is TRBJ2-7; D is perhaps TRBD2 (6 bases). Trimming shortened V by 10 bases and J by 2 bases, and 25 bases separated the two germline ends. Germline CDR1 SGHKS, CDR2 YYEKEE (reference sequence). The CDR3 length is 16 residues. Written as DNA, the CDR3 is TGTGCCGCTTGGGCCCCGGGGGAGGAAAGGGCCTACGAGCAGTACTTC. Translating it yields CAAWAPGEERAYEQYF.

The rearrangement joins TRBV6-4 to TRBJ1-3; D not resolved. Looked up from germline, CDR1 is MRHNA and CDR2 is SNTAGT. CDR3 length: 11 amino acids. V lost 3 bases and J lost 4, with 1 base in between. The CDR3 DNA reads TGTGCCAGCAGTGAGGGAAACACCATATATTTT. Its protein product is CASSEGNTIYF.

This clone came up once. This sequence joins TRBV12-3 or TRBV12-4 and TRBJ2-7, with D possibly matching TRBD2 (6 bases). The V and J ends lost 3 bases and 7 bases respectively, with 13 bases between them. The CDR3 loop spans 13 amino acids. CDR3 DNA sequence: TGTGCCAGCAGTTTTGGGGGGAGAGATGAGCAGTACTTC. It codes for CASSFGGRDEQYF.

V is TRBV7-9 and J is TRBJ2-7; D not certain. The V and J ends lost 2 bases and 2 bases respectively, with 4 bases between them. Per germline, CDR1 SEHNR and CDR2 FQNEAQ (reference sequence). This CDR3 is built from 12 residues. The CDR3 coding sequence is TGTGCCAGCAGCTTATGGACCTACGAGCAGTACTTC. Amino acid sequence: CASSLWTYEQYF.

The J gene is TRBJ2-7, the V gene TRBV2; 8 nucleotides match TRBD2. Per germline, CDR1 SNHLY and CDR2 FYNNEI. The J segment lost 1 base and the V segment lost 3 bases, leaving 8 bases of the junction unmatched. There are 16 residues in the CDR3. CDR3 protein: CASSDYGGGTSYEQYF. The CDR3 region has the DNA TGTGCCAGCAGTGATTATGGCGGGGGGACTTCCTACGAGCAGTACTTC.

The chain links TRBV3-1 (or the pseudogene TRBV3-2) to TRBJ1-5; D is uncertain. The CDR3 has 11 amino acids. Trimming left V 1 base short and J 12 bases short, with 7 bases between. Germline CDR1 is LGHDT and CDR2 is YNNKEL (reference sequence). The CDR3 protein is CASSQGSIQHF. In DNA, the CDR3 is TGTGCCAGCAGCCAAGGGTCAATCCAGCATTTT.